This T cell receptor (beta chain) is from a study of cytomegalovirus exposure and HLA in healthy donors. Study-wide background: As an earlier analysis found, 150 million to 200 million T cells yielded around 110 million unique TCR beta sequences.

This clone occurred a few times. Its antigen is still unknown. General study points: The authors listed some 150 TCR beta chains as cytomegalovirus-associated.

It was with 60 Vbeta and 13 Jbeta primers that the PCR ran. TCRdb keeps only in-frame clones here, not all; method: immunoSEQ multiplex PCR. The sample has 100,000 to 150,000 clones; about 10% are singletons. Sequencing used PBMCs. The sequence derives from a woman younger than 30 in good health and CMV-seropositive.

The CDR3 region has the DNA TGTGCCAGCAGCAAACGTGACCGAGCACAGGGGCAGTTCTTC. Its translation: CASSKRDRAQGQFF. The chain carries TRBV7-8 and TRBJ2-1; D might be TRBD1 (6 bases). Trimming removed 5 bases at V and 12 bases at J, with 20 bases between. This CDR3 comprises 14 residues. Germline V gene data show CDR1 as SGHVS and CDR2 as FQNEAQ.